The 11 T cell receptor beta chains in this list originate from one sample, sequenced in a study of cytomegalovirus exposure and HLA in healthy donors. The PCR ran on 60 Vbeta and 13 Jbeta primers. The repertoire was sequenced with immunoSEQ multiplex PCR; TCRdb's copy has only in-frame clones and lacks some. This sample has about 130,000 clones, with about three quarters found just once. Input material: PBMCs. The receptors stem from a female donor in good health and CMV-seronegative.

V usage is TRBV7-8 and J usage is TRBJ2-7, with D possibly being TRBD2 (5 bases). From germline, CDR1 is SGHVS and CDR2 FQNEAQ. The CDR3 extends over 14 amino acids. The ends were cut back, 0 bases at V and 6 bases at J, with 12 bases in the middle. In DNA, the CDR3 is TGTGCCAGCAGCTTAGCGGGAGAACTGAGCGAGCAGTACTTC. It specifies CASSLAGELSEQYF. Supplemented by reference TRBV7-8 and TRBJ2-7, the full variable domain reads GAGVSQSPRYKVAKRGQDVALRCDPISGHVSLFWYQQALGQGPEFLTYFQNEAQLDKSGLPSDRFFAERPEGSVSTLKIQRTQQEDSAVYLCASSLAGELSEQYFGPGTRLTVT.

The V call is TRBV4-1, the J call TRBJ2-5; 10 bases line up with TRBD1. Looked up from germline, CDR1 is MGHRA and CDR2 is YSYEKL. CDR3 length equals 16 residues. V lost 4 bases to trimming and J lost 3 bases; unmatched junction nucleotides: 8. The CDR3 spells CASSPRPGQGEETQYF. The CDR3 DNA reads TGCGCCAGCAGCCCCCGCCCTGGACAGGGGGAAGAGACCCAGTACTTC.

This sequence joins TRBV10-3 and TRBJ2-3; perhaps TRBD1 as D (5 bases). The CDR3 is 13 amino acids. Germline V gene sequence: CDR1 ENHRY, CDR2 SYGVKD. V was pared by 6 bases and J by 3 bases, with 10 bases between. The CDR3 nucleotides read TGTGCCATCAGAGCTCCAGGGACAGATACGCAGTATTTT. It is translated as CAIRAPGTDTQYF.

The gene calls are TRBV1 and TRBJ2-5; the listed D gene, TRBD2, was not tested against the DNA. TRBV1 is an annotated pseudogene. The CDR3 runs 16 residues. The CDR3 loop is CTSSQGPGLAAETQYF. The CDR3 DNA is TGCACCAGCAGCCAAGGACCCGGACTAGCTGCGGAGACCCAGTACTTC.

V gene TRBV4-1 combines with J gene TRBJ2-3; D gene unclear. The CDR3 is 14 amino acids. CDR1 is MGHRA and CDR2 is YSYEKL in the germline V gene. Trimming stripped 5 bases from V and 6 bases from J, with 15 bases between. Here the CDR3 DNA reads TGCGCCAGCAGCAACGCGGCTAGTGGTGATACGCAGTATTTT. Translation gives CASSNAASGDTQYF.

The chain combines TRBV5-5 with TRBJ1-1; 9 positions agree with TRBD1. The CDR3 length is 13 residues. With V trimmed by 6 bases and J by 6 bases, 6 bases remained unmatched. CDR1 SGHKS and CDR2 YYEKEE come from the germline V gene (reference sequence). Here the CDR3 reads CASIQQGAAEAFF. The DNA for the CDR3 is TGTGCCAGCATCCAACAGGGGGCGGCTGAAGCTTTCTTT.

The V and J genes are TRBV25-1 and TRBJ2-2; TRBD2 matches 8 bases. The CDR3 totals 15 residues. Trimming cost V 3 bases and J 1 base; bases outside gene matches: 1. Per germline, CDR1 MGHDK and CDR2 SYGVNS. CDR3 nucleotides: TGTGCCAGCAGTGACGGGGGGGGGAACACCGGGGAGCTGTTTTTT. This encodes CASSDGGGNTGELFF.

The DNA for the CDR3 is TGTGCCAGCAGTTCAAGGACAGGGGCGGGGGAGACCCAGTACTTC. It is translated as CASSSRTGAGETQYF. The rearrangement links TRBV28 to TRBJ2-5, with 9 bases fitting TRBD1. The CDR3 extends over 15 amino acids. J gave up 5 bases and V 4 bases, and 8 bases lay outside the gene matches. Germline CDR1 MDHEN, CDR2 SYDVKM.

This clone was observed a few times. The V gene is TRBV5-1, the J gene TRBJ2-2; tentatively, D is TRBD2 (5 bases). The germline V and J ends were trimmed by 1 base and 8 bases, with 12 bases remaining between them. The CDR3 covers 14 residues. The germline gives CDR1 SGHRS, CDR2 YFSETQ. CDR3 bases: TGCGCCAGCAGCTTGCAAGCCACGGGAGGGGAGCTGTTTTTT. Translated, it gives CASSLQATGGELFF.

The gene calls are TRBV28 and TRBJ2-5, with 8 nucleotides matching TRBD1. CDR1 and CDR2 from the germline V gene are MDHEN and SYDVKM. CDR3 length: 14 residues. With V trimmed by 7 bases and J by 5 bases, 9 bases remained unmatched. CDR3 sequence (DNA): TGTGCCAGCAAGCCAGGGGGCCCTTCGGAGACCCAGTACTTC. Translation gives CASKPGGPSETQYF.

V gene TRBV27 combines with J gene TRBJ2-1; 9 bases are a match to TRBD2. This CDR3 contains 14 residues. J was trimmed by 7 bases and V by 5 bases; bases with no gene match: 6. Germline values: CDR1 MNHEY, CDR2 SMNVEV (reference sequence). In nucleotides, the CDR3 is TGTGCCAGCAGTGCGGGGGGGCCTGGGAATGAGCAGTTCTTC. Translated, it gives CASSAGGPGNEQFF.